This entry lists 8 T cell receptor beta chains sequenced from one sample in a study of cytomegalovirus exposure and HLA in healthy donors. This PCR relied on a set of 60 Vbeta primers and 13 Jbeta primers. The data were produced by immunoSEQ multiplex PCR, yet TCRdb's version contains in-frame clones alone and is incomplete. The sample holds around 170,000 clones, around 80% seen once. Source material: PBMCs. These receptors were collected from a middle-aged man in good health and CMV-seropositive.

This clone was recorded only once. This rearrangement joins TRBV28 to TRBJ2-5, with 9 bases that match TRBD2. The DNA end favors TRBJ2-7, so the J call may be wrong. The CDR3 runs 15 residues. In germline, CDR1 is MDHEN, CDR2 SYDVKM. In DNA form, the CDR3 reads TGTGCCAGCAGTTTTGGAGCTAGCGGGGCGGACGAGCAGTACTTC. Its protein product is CASSFGASGADEQYF.

The genes are TRBV19 and TRBJ2-3; D ambiguous. Trimming took off 3 bases at V and 3 bases at J, with 4 bases between the two ends. CDR1 is LNHDA and CDR2 is SQIVND in the germline V gene (reference sequence). This CDR3 is built from 12 residues. The CDR3 bases are TGTGCCAGTAGTATCGGTACAGATACGCAGTATTTT. Translated: CASSIGTDTQYF.

This clone turned up a few times. The chain carries TRBV19 and TRBJ2-3; D is possibly TRBD1 (5 bases). The CDR3 has 14 amino acids. Per the germline V gene, CDR1 is LNHDA and CDR2 is SQIVND (reference sequence). V was trimmed by 6 bases and J by 2 bases, leaving 12 bases between them. In nucleotides, the CDR3 is TGTGCCAGTAGGAAGGCAGGGAACACAGATACGCAGTATTTT. Its protein is CASRKAGNTDTQYF.

The rearrangement joins TRBV5-1 to TRBJ2-6; 7 bases map to TRBD1. This CDR3 has 15 amino acids. Looked up from germline, CDR1 is SGHRS and CDR2 is YFSETQ. V lost 4 bases to trimming and J lost 2 bases; unmatched junction nucleotides: 3. CDR3 protein: CASSDRVTGANVLTF. The CDR3, as DNA: TGCGCCAGCAGCGACAGGGTGACTGGGGCCAACGTCCTGACTTTC. The full variable domain, rest sourced from reference TRBV5-1 and TRBJ2-6, is KAGVTQTPRYLIKTRGQQVTLSCSPISGHRSVSWYQQTPGQGLQFLFEYFSETQRNKGNFPGRFSGRQFSNSRSEMNVSTLELGDSALYLCASSDRVTGANVLTFGAGSRLTVL.

V gene TRBV14 combines with J gene TRBJ2-3; 11 positions agree with TRBD1. Germline V lookup: CDR1 SGHDN, CDR2 FVKESK. V trimming: 4 bases; J trimming: 1 base; junction bases outside the gene matches: 1. The CDR3 has 15 amino acids. CDR3 coding DNA: TGTGCCAGCAGCCTGGGACAGGGGGGCACAGATACGCAGTATTTT. It yields the protein CASSLGQGGTDTQYF.

The V and J genes are TRBV30 and TRBJ1-2, with TRBD1 as a possible D gene (6 bases). CDR1 and CDR2 (germline): GTSNPN, SVGIG (reference sequence). V lost 3 bases and J 8 bases, leaving 25 bases between the germline ends. The CDR3 totals 16 residues. CDR3 nucleotide sequence: TGTGCCTGGAGCCTGTTGACCCGGGGAACAGGGAGAGGCTACACCTTC. As protein: CAWSLLTRGTGRGYTF.

The chain joins TRBV5-6 to TRBJ1-4, with 9 bases lining up with TRBD1. The junction had 19 bases not matched to a gene; V was cut back by 4 bases and J by 6 bases. This CDR3 spans 19 amino acids. Germline assignment: CDR1 SGHDT and CDR2 YYEEEE. CDR3 DNA sequence: TGTGCCAGCAGCGTGATGAACCCGGGACAGGGAGGAGGGTATGAAAAACTGTTTTTT. Translated, it gives CASSVMNPGQGGGYEKLFF.

The chain carries TRBV5-6 and TRBJ2-3; possible D gene TRBD2, 5 bases. V was pared by 1 base and J by 6 bases, with 6 bases between. This CDR3 is 12 amino acids long. Germline V gene lookup returns CDR1 SGHDT and CDR2 YYEEEE. Here the CDR3 reads CASSLTGDTQYF. The CDR3 region has the DNA TGTGCCAGCAGCTTGACGGGGGATACGCAGTATTTT.